This T cell receptor (beta chain) was identified in a study of T cell changes during pregnancy in multiple sclerosis. Data came from immunoSEQ multiplex PCR; TCRdb stores just in-frame clones and leaves some out. The sample has around 60,000 clones, 93% seen once. Germline lookup yields CDR1 MNHEY and CDR2 SMNVEV (reference sequence). The CDR3 spans 15 residues. Unmatched junction bases numbered 10, after V lost 5 bases and J lost 7 bases. Here the sequenced sample was peripheral blood, taken after pregnancy. The chain links TRBV27 to TRBJ2-1, with 8 nucleotides matching TRBD2. The sequence was obtained from a female donor with multiple sclerosis, enrolled in a pregnancy study. CDR3 coding DNA: TGTGCCAGCAGTCCTTGGACTAGCAATGGGAATGAGCAGTTCTTC. It is translated as CASSPWTSNGNEQFF.